This TCR beta chain was observed in a study of T-cell reconstitution after alpha-beta-depleted transplantation in children. Study-wide findings and caveats: Alpha-beta T cells about two months after transplant reportedly derived from several hundred expanded graft clones. Some patients' high day-60 TCRbeta diversity was traced to surviving recipient T cells and thymic progenitors. Hyperexpanded clones declined; after one year, newly produced T cells mostly supplied diversity.

This CDR3 region has 16 residues. The junction had 13 bases not matched to a gene; V was cut back by 4 bases and J by 2 bases. In germline, CDR1 is SQVTM, CDR2 ANQGSEA. Points on this clonotype: Its antigen is as yet unknown.

A library of TCRbeta sequences, prepared with unique molecular identifiers, was generated. TCRdb redid the calling of the PCR reads with MiXCR, one entry per CDR3 protein. The sample carries about 980,000 distinct CDR3 sequences, roughly 31% recorded once. This receptor was obtained from a boy less than two years old who had a stem cell transplant for SCID, so the T cells may come from the graft donor. The sample consisted of PBMCs, mostly from graft donor cells, taken 360 days after TCRalphabeta/CD19-depleted stem cell transplant. The chain recombines TRBV29-1 with TRBJ2-7; the match to TRBD1 covers 8 bases. The CDR3 nucleotides are TGCAGCGTTGGACCGTCCCCCGGGACAGGAGCCTACGAGCAGTACTTC. Protein product: CSVGPSPGTGAYEQYF.